The rows below give T cell receptor beta chains drawn from one sample of a study of blood T cell repertoires in COVID-19. Sequencing was performed with immunoSEQ multiplex PCR; in TCRdb, only in-frame clones are kept and a portion is missing. The sample includes hundreds of thousands of clones, around 86% seen only once; the top ten take around 1.6%. Sequences were obtained from peripheral blood. The receptors come from a woman aged 60-70 years who had recovered from COVID-19. The CDR3 runs from the conserved cysteine through the conserved F or W. The order of the fields is D gene, J gene, V gene, clone size, CDR3 protein, CDR3 DNA. D genes are given only for firm matches. Clone size is shown for a subset of rows, as once, few, many or a class of expanded clone.

d_call: NA
j_call: TRBJ2-2
v_call: TRBV7-3
clone_size: once
cdr3_aa: CASSFLPIAASSGELFF
cdr3_nt: TGTGCCAGCAGCTTCCTTCCTATAGCGGCGTCGTCCGGGGAGCTGTTTTTT

d_call: NA
j_call: TRBJ1-4
v_call: TRBV5-1
clone_size: few
cdr3_aa: CASSGRDTWNGGANEKLFF
cdr3_nt: TGCGCCAGCAGCGGAAGGGACACATGGAACGGTGGTGCTAATGAAAAACTGTTTTTT

d_call: TRBD1
j_call: TRBJ1-2
v_call: TRBV19
clone_size: NA
cdr3_aa: CASSPQLGQGYGYTF
cdr3_nt: TGTGCCAGTAGTCCTCAATTGGGACAGGGCTATGGCTACACCTTC

d_call: TRBD2
j_call: TRBJ2-1
v_call: TRBV27
clone_size: NA
cdr3_aa: CASRTIAGGLHNEQFF
cdr3_nt: TGTGCCAGCAGGACAATAGCGGGGGGACTCCACAATGAGCAGTTCTTC

d_call: NA
j_call: TRBJ1-1
v_call: TRBV29-1
clone_size: NA
cdr3_aa: CSVDAGAEAFF
cdr3_nt: TGCAGCGTTGATGCGGGGGCTGAAGCTTTCTTT

d_call: TRBD2
j_call: TRBJ2-1
v_call: TRBV5-1
clone_size: NA
cdr3_aa: CASSLEGSGEVEQFF
cdr3_nt: TGCGCCAGCAGCTTGGAGGGTAGCGGGGAAGTTGAGCAGTTCTTC

d_call: NA
j_call: TRBJ2-1
v_call: TRBV9
clone_size: NA
cdr3_aa: CASSGQIDNEQFF
cdr3_nt: TGTGCCAGCAGCGGCCAAATAGACAATGAGCAGTTCTTC

d_call: TRBD2
j_call: TRBJ2-3
v_call: TRBV6-5
clone_size: NA
cdr3_aa: CASRKGLAGDQYF
cdr3_nt: TGTGCCAGCAGGAAAGGACTAGCGGGGGACCAGTATTTT

d_call: TRBD1
j_call: TRBJ2-3
v_call: TRBV19
clone_size: NA
cdr3_aa: CASKRQGGTDTQYF
cdr3_nt: TGTGCCAGTAAGCGACAGGGTGGGACAGATACGCAGTATTTT

d_call: TRBD1
j_call: TRBJ2-3
v_call: TRBV7-3
clone_size: NA
cdr3_aa: CASSLNRGPTDTQYF
cdr3_nt: TGTGCCAGCAGCTTAAACAGGGGCCCCACAGATACGCAGTATTTT

d_call: NA
j_call: TRBJ2-7
v_call: TRBV5-5
clone_size: NA
cdr3_aa: CASLTPVALYEQYF
cdr3_nt: TGTGCCAGCTTAACACCCGTAGCCCTCTACGAGCAGTACTTC

d_call: NA
j_call: TRBJ2-7
v_call: TRBV19
clone_size: NA
cdr3_aa: CASSRQNSGEQYF
cdr3_nt: TGTGCCAGTAGTAGGCAAAACAGTGGGGAGCAGTACTTC

d_call: TRBD1
j_call: TRBJ1-4
v_call: TRBV27
clone_size: few
cdr3_aa: CASSLRTGLEKLFF
cdr3_nt: TGTGCCAGCAGTTTAAGGACAGGGCTTGAAAAACTGTTTTTT

d_call: NA
j_call: TRBJ1-4
v_call: TRBV7-2
clone_size: NA
cdr3_aa: CASSQDIATNEKLFF
cdr3_nt: TGTGCCAGCAGCCAAGACATTGCAACTAATGAAAAACTGTTTTTT

d_call: NA
j_call: TRBJ2-7
v_call: TRBV7-2
clone_size: NA
cdr3_aa: CASSRDRYEQYF
cdr3_nt: TGTGCCAGCAGCCGCGACAGGTACGAGCAGTACTTC

d_call: TRBD1
j_call: TRBJ2-7
v_call: TRBV19
clone_size: NA
cdr3_aa: CASRQTGQGAPDEQYF
cdr3_nt: TGTGCCAGTAGACAAACGGGACAGGGGGCGCCGGACGAGCAGTACTTC

d_call: TRBD1
j_call: TRBJ1-4
v_call: TRBV28
clone_size: NA
cdr3_aa: CASLQGAVNEKLFF
cdr3_nt: TGTGCCAGTTTACAGGGGGCGGTTAATGAAAAACTGTTTTTT

d_call: NA
j_call: TRBJ1-6
v_call: TRBV7-2
clone_size: few
cdr3_aa: CASSLKGAYNSPLHF
cdr3_nt: TGTGCCAGCAGCTTAAAGGGGGCCTATAATTCACCCCTCCACTTT